This passage covers 21 T cell receptor beta chains from one sample sequenced in a study of T-cell reconstitution after alpha-beta-depleted transplantation in children. The TCRbeta library incorporated unique molecular identifiers. TCRdb used MiXCR to reprocess the PCR reads, holding one entry per CDR3 protein. Among some 530,000 distinct CDR3 sequences listed, under 15% were seen once. The input for sequencing was PBMCs from the stem cell graft donor, taken from the stem cell graft. The receptors shown here come from a human donor who donated a stem cell graft to a child with combined immunodeficiency.

The chain combines TRBV29-1 with TRBJ2-1, with D hard to call. Trimming stripped 6 bases from V and 0 bases from J, with 18 bases between. The CDR3 sequence is 16 residues long. Germline lookup yields CDR1 SQVTM and CDR2 ANQGSEA. This chain's CDR3 is CSVGAGPGISYNEQFF. In DNA, the CDR3 is TGCAGCGTGGGTGCAGGCCCTGGTATCTCCTACAATGAGCAGTTCTTC.

Ten or more counts support this clonotype. The genes are TRBV7-3 and TRBJ2-5; tentative D call: TRBD2 (6 bases). Germline values: CDR1 SGHTA, CDR2 FQGTGA. The CDR3 is made up of 16 amino acids. Trimming removed 0 bases from V and 0 bases from J, with 11 bases in between. CDR3 protein: CASSLTGRRNQETQYF. CDR3 sequence (DNA): TGTGCCAGCAGCTTAACAGGGAGGAGAAACCAAGAGACCCAGTACTTC. Filled out from reference TRBV7-3 and TRBJ2-5, the complete variable domain reads GAGVSQTPSNKVTEKGKYVELRCDPISGHTALYWYRQSLGQGPEFLIYFQGTGAADDSGLPNDRFFAVRPEGSVSTLKIQRTERGDSAVYLCASSLTGRRNQETQYFGPGTRLLVL.

This clonotype was seen at least ten times. The chain uses TRBV24-1 and TRBJ2-1, with 7 bases matching TRBD1. Germline CDR1 is KGHDR and CDR2 is SFDVKD. Germline trimming cut 5 bases from V and 0 bases from J; bases unmatched to any gene: 6. The CDR3 is made up of 16 amino acids. CDR3 sequence: CATSGGGRSSYNEQFF. The CDR3 DNA follows: TGTGCCACCAGTGGAGGGGGCCGTAGCTCCTACAATGAGCAGTTCTTC.

The J gene is TRBJ1-4, the V gene TRBV12-3 or TRBV12-4; 8 nucleotides align to TRBD1. The CDR3 is made up of 16 amino acids. V shed 6 bases, J shed 5 bases, and the junction held 11 bases outside the gene matches. In nucleotides, the CDR3 is TGTGCCAGCAGACCGACAGGGGCGGCGAGAAATGAAAAACTGTTTTTT. Translated: CASRPTGAARNEKLFF.

The chain links TRBV12-3 or TRBV12-4 to TRBJ2-3; TRBD2 matches 8 bases. The V segment lost 4 bases and the J segment 3 bases; nucleotides outside the gene matches: 9. The CDR3 sequence is 16 residues long. CDR3 region: CASSSGGAFSTDTQYF. CDR3 sequence (DNA): TGTGCCAGCAGTTCCGGGGGGGCCTTCAGTACAGATACGCAGTATTTT.

This clonotype was recorded at least ten times. The J gene is TRBJ2-3, the V gene TRBV5-1, with TRBD2 matching over 11 bases. V lost 4 bases and J lost 3; bases outside the gene matches: 7. Germline CDR1 and CDR2: SGHRS and YFSETQ. The CDR3 spans 16 residues. CDR3 sequence reads: CASSQLVAGGTDTQYF. The CDR3, as DNA: TGCGCCAGCAGCCAGCTAGTAGCGGGGGGGACAGATACGCAGTATTTT.

This clonotype was seen a handful of times. This chain links TRBV9 with TRBJ2-7; TRBD1 might be the D (7 bases). Trimming cost V 2 bases and J 0 bases, with 15 bases left between them. CDR1 is SGDLS, CDR2 YYNGEE, per germline. The CDR3 is 16 residues long. CDR3 nucleotides: TGTGCCAGCAGCGTCTCAGGGGGGACTGGCTCCTACGAGCAGTACTTC. It is translated as CASSVSGGTGSYEQYF.

This chain links TRBV9 with TRBJ2-1; TRBD2 aligns across 9 bases. Looked up from germline, CDR1 is SGDLS and CDR2 is YYNGEE. The CDR3 runs 15 residues. The V gene end was trimmed by 0 bases and the J gene end by 7 bases; junction bases not matched to a gene: 5. The CDR3 DNA sequence: TGTGCCAGCAGCGTAGTTGCGGGGGGGCCTAATGAGCAGTTCTTC. It encodes CASSVVAGGPNEQFF.

The chain uses TRBV20-1 and TRBJ2-7; 7 bases line up with TRBD2. The CDR3 length is 14 residues. V lost 6 bases, J lost 7 bases, and 15 bases stayed unmatched. Per the germline V gene, CDR1 is DFQATT and CDR2 is SNEGSKA (reference sequence). The CDR3 protein is CSAYSSGVWGEQYF. The DNA for the CDR3 is TGCAGTGCATACTCTAGCGGAGTATGGGGGGAGCAGTACTTC.

The chain uses TRBV20-1 and TRBJ2-5, with TRBD2 identical over 8 bases. The CDR3 totals 15 residues. V dropped 3 bases and J dropped 5; count of bases not matched to a gene: 11. Germline CDR1 and CDR2: DFQATT and SNEGSKA (reference sequence). CDR3 DNA sequence: TGCAGTGCTAGCGAGGTGGTAGCGGGATGGGAGACCCAGTACTTC. The encoded protein is CSASEVVAGWETQYF.

This clonotype was counted many times. The CDR3 DNA reads as TGTGCCAGCAGTTTAGCGACATGGGGCAACATCAAAAACATTCAGTACTTC. This codes for CASSLATWGNIKNIQYF. V is TRBV12-3 or TRBV12-4 and J is TRBJ2-4; possibly TRBD1 for D (5 bases). This CDR3 is built from 17 residues. Trimming cost V 0 bases and J 3 bases, with 15 bases left between them.

In this sample, this clonotype turned up many times. The rearrangement joins TRBV10-3 to TRBJ2-5; TRBD2 aligns across 12 bases. Germline assignment: CDR1 ENHRY and CDR2 SYGVKD. J lost 5 bases, V lost 11 bases, and 9 bases had no gene match. This CDR3 is 14 amino acids long. This CDR3 reads CAAATSGSIETQYF. CDR3 DNA: TGTGCCGCCGCGACTAGCGGGAGTATTGAGACCCAGTACTTC.

CDR3 bases: TGTGCCAGCAGCTCGACCAGGAGGGAGCAGTTCTTC. Residues: CASSSTRREQFF. The chain links TRBV5-4 to TRBJ2-1; maybe TRBD2 (5 bases). V lost 3 bases and J lost 10, with 11 bases in between. The CDR3 has 12 amino acids. Germline V gives CDR1 SGHNT, CDR2 YYREEE (reference sequence).

The rearrangement uses TRBV7-9 and TRBJ2-1; D tentatively fits TRBD1 or TRBD2 (5 bases each). Per the germline V gene, CDR1 is SEHNR and CDR2 is FQNEAQ (reference sequence). CDR3 length: 16 amino acids. Trimming pared 1 base from V and 5 bases from J, leaving 15 bases between. CDR3 sequence reads: CASSLGGRGVNNEQFF. In DNA, the CDR3 is TGTGCCAGCAGCTTAGGAGGTCGGGGCGTTAACAATGAGCAGTTCTTC.

This clonotype was detected only a few times. A read error may produce the germline difference seen at one junction end. The chain is built from TRBV3-1 and TRBJ2-1; D may be TRBD1 or TRBD2 (5 bases each). Germline values: CDR1 LGHDT, CDR2 YNNKEL (reference sequence). This CDR3 spans 10 amino acids. For the CDR3, the DNA is TGTGCCAGCAGCCAGGGACCGACGGTCTTC. Translating gives CASSQGPTVF.

The DNA of the CDR3 is TGTGCCAGCAGTTTTATTGGGGCGGGAGAGACCCAGTACTTC. It translates to CASSFIGAGETQYF. The V gene is TRBV12-3 or TRBV12-4, the J gene TRBJ2-5, with D perhaps assigned TRBD1 or TRBD2 (5 bases each). V dropped 3 bases and J dropped 4 bases, with 12 bases sitting between them. The CDR3 spans 14 residues.

This clonotype was detected only a few times. The chain combines TRBV24-1 with TRBJ2-1; TRBD1 might be the D (7 bases). The CDR3 runs 17 residues. Trimming pared 1 base from V and 0 bases from J, leaving 12 bases between. Germline V gene data show CDR1 as KGHDR and CDR2 as SFDVKD. The CDR3: CATSDFGRDSSYNEQFF. The CDR3 DNA reads TGTGCCACCAGTGATTTTGGGCGGGACAGCTCCTACAATGAGCAGTTCTTC.

This clonotype was seen a handful of times. The chain employs TRBV12-3 or TRBV12-4 and TRBJ2-5, with 7 bases matching TRBD1. The CDR3 sequence is 14 residues long. V dropped 5 bases and J dropped 1; count of bases not matched to a gene: 4. The CDR3, as DNA: TGTGCCAGCAGTCCGGGACAGAGCCAAGAGACCCAGTACTTC. It codes for CASSPGQSQETQYF.

The chain uses TRBV7-2 and TRBJ2-1; 7 nucleotides line up with TRBD2. V dropped 7 bases and J dropped 6; count of bases not matched to a gene: 6. CDR3 length equals 13 residues. The germline CDR1 and CDR2 sequences are SGHTA and FQGNSA. The CDR3 DNA is TGTGCCAGCACTGGGACTAACGGCAATGAGCAGTTCTTC. This codes for CASTGTNGNEQFF. Combining the CDR3 with reference TRBV7-2 and TRBJ2-1 gives the whole variable domain GAGVSQSPSNKVTEKGKDVELRCDPISGHTALYWYRQSLGQGLEFLIYFQGNSAPDKSGLPSDRFSAERTGGSVSTLTIQRTQQEDSAVYLCASTGTNGNEQFFGPGTRLTVL.

This clonotype was seen only a few times. The gene calls are TRBV12-3 or TRBV12-4 and TRBJ2-7; tentatively, D is TRBD2 (7 bases). V lost 7 bases and J 9 bases, leaving 19 bases between the germline ends. There are 13 residues in the CDR3. The CDR3 spells CASTRGGAGVQYF. Written as DNA, the CDR3 is TGTGCCAGCACCCGAGGGGGGGCAGGGGTGCAGTACTTC.

The chain uses TRBV27 and TRBJ2-5, with TRBD2 identical over 8 bases. The ends lost 5 bases at V and 2 bases at J; junction bases unmatched: 4. This CDR3 region has 14 residues. Germline V gene data show CDR1 as MNHEY and CDR2 as SMNVEV (reference sequence). This chain's CDR3 is CASSRAGGQETQYF. For the CDR3, the DNA is TGTGCCAGCAGTAGGGCGGGAGGACAAGAGACCCAGTACTTC.